The 5 T cell receptor beta chains presented below share a single source sample, sequenced in a study of blood T cell repertoires in COVID-19. Produced via immunoSEQ multiplex PCR; TCRdb's table is partial and in-frame only. Among nearly 200,000 clones listed, 84% were seen once. The sequenced sample was peripheral blood. Every receptor here comes from a woman in her 70s with active or convalescent COVID-19.

This chain uses TRBV11-3 with TRBJ1-1; no clear D. V was cut by 5 bases and J by 0 bases, with 7 bases left in between. The CDR3 extends over 13 amino acids. Per germline, CDR1 SGHNT and CDR2 YENEEA. DNA for the CDR3: TGTGCCAGCAGCCCGGGTCTGAACACTGAAGCTTTCTTT. This sequence encodes CASSPGLNTEAFF.

The chain carries TRBV18 and TRBJ1-5, with D possibly being TRBD1 (6 bases). CDR3 length: 15 residues. CDR1 is KGHSH and CDR2 is LQKENI in the germline V gene. The V end lost 1 base, the J end lost 6 bases, and 13 bases lay between the germline ends. CDR3 coding DNA: TGTGCCAGCTCACCACTGGCAGGGGAGGGTCAGCCCCAGCATTTT. Translated: CASSPLAGEGQPQHF. The full variable domain, with the rest looked up from reference TRBV18 and TRBJ1-5, is NAGVMQNPRHLVRRRGQEARLRCSPMKGHSHVYWYRQLPEEGLKFMVYLQKENIIDESGMPKERFSAEFPKEGPSILRIQQVVRGDSAAYFCASSPLAGEGQPQHFGDGTRLSIL.

The J gene is TRBJ2-1, the V gene TRBV5-1; 9 bases are shared with TRBD2. The CDR3 runs 16 residues. The V and J ends lost 0 bases and 0 bases, in that order; junction bases with no gene match: 1. CDR1 SGHRS and CDR2 YFSETQ come from the germline V gene. The chain's CDR3 is CASSLASGVSYNEQFF. For the CDR3, the DNA is TGCGCCAGCAGCTTGGCTAGCGGGGTCTCCTACAATGAGCAGTTCTTC.

The rearrangement uses TRBV6-1 and TRBJ2-7, with TRBD2 identical over 13 bases. Germline values: CDR1 MNHNS, CDR2 SASEGT. The V segment lost 3 bases and the J segment 3 bases; nucleotides outside the gene matches: 2. The CDR3 loop spans 15 amino acids. The chain's CDR3 is CASSDGLAGVYEQYF. The CDR3 DNA sequence: TGTGCCAGCAGTGATGGACTAGCGGGAGTCTACGAGCAGTACTTC.

Here the CDR3 reads CASSPRLGGYEQYF. For the CDR3, the DNA is TGTGCCAGCAGCCCTAGACTGGGTGGCTACGAGCAGTACTTC. This sequence joins TRBV7-7 and TRBJ2-7; no definite D call. There are 14 residues in the CDR3. Trimming took off 5 bases at V and 3 bases at J, with 14 bases between the two ends. Germline V lookup: CDR1 SSHAT, CDR2 FNYEAQ (reference sequence).